Sequencing of this T cell receptor (beta chain) was carried out in a study of beta chain features in type 1 diabetes. General study points: The study found that naive, central memory and Treg TCRB repertoires appeared more similar in patients than in healthy donors. More deletions and fewer insertions at VDJ junctions were found in patients with type 1 diabetes.

Purity (above 98%) was reached by all sorted populations. This clone was picked up a small number of times. The antigen is not known. The sequenced template was cDNA made from the entire isolated RNA. The protocol was immunoSEQ multiplex PCR, while the TCRdb copy is restricted to in-frame clones and leaves out a portion. The table lists a few hundred thousand clones, roughly 12% of them singletons. Trimming left V 8 bases short and J 2 bases short, with 13 bases between. Germline CDR1 is MNHEY and CDR2 is SVGAGI. The CDR3 is 14 residues long. Specimen: naive CD4+ T cells from blood. The chain couples TRBV6-5 to TRBJ1-5; maybe TRBD1 (5 bases). The origin of this receptor is a young man in good health. This chain's CDR3 is CASRRGEGNQPQHF. The CDR3 DNA follows: TGTGCCAGCCGGAGGGGAGAAGGCAATCAGCCCCAGCATTTT.